These T cell receptor beta chains were read from a single sample in a study of shared clonotypes between healthy human individuals. Sequencing was performed with immunoSEQ multiplex PCR; in TCRdb, only in-frame clones are kept and a portion is missing. Among about 2 million clones listed, 85% to 95% were seen once. What was sequenced was naive CD4+ T cells sorted from blood. The receptors originated from a man younger than 35 in good health. The CDR3 runs from the conserved cysteine through the conserved F or W. D genes are given only for firm matches. Not all rows give a size; the values are once, few, many and, for expanded clones, a class.

D: TRBD2
size: -
length: 18
V: TRBV27
J: TRBJ2-1
DNA: TGTGCCAGCAGTTTATTATCCCTAGCGGGAGGGGGGGCAAATGAGCAGTTCTTC
CDR3: CASSLLSLAGGGANEQFF

D: -
size: -
length: 14
V: TRBV7-9
J: TRBJ1-6
DNA: TGTGCCAGCAGCCTCGGACGGGATAATTCACCCCTCCACTTT
CDR3: CASSLGRDNSPLHF

D: TRBD1
size: -
length: 14
V: TRBV30
J: TRBJ1-1
DNA: TGTGCCTGGAGTGGCGGGACAGGGGCGGAGTGGGCTTTCTTT
CDR3: CAWSGGTGAEWAFF

D: TRBD2
size: -
length: 18
V: TRBV9
J: TRBJ2-2
DNA: TGTGCCAGCAGCGTAGCGGGACTAGCGGGGGGGCCCCCCGGGGAGCTGTTTTTT
CDR3: CASSVAGLAGGPPGELFF

D: -
size: once
length: 14
V: TRBV27
J: TRBJ1-2
DNA: TGTGCCAGCAGTTTGAACCGGGGAAACTATGGCTACACCTTC
CDR3: CASSLNRGNYGYTF

D: TRBD1
size: -
length: 14
V: TRBV19
J: TRBJ2-7
DNA: TGTGCCAGCAATGACAGGGGTTTGGCCTACGAGCAGTACTTC
CDR3: CASNDRGLAYEQYF

D: -
size: -
length: 14
V: TRBV7-2
J: TRBJ2-1
DNA: TGTGCCAGCAGCTTAGCCGGGAGCCCCAATGAGCAGTTCTTC
CDR3: CASSLAGSPNEQFF

D: -
size: -
length: 13
V: TRBV19
J: TRBJ2-3
DNA: TGTGCCAGTAGTACAGGGAACACAGATACGCAGTATTTT
CDR3: CASSTGNTDTQYF

D: TRBD1
size: -
length: 16
V: TRBV15
J: TRBJ2-7
DNA: TGTGCCACCAGAATTAAACGACAGGGGAACTCCTACGAGCAGTACTTC
CDR3: CATRIKRQGNSYEQYF

D: -
size: once
length: 17
V: TRBV27
J: TRBJ1-6
DNA: TGTGCCAGCAGTTTCTGGGGAATTAGCTCCTATAATTCACCCCTCCACTTT
CDR3: CASSFWGISSYNSPLHF

D: -
size: -
length: 18
V: TRBV28
J: TRBJ1-5
DNA: TGTGCCAGCAGTTTATGGGGTAGTACAAGCTATAGCAATCAGCCCCAGCATTTT
CDR3: CASSLWGSTSYSNQPQHF

D: -
size: -
length: 12
V: TRBV29-1
J: TRBJ2-4
DNA: TGCAGCGTTGAAGCCGCAGGTCGGCGTCAGTACTTC
CDR3: CSVEAAGRRQYF

D: -
size: -
length: 13
V: TRBV10-1
J: TRBJ2-3
DNA: TGCGCCAGCAGTGAAACTAGCCCGATTACGCAGTATTTT
CDR3: CASSETSPITQYF

D: TRBD2
size: -
length: 15
V: TRBV4-1
J: TRBJ2-5
DNA: TGCGCCAGCAGCCAGTCGACTAGCGGGGGTGAGACCCAGTACTTC
CDR3: CASSQSTSGGETQYF

D: TRBD1
size: -
length: 13
V: TRBV2
J: TRBJ2-7
DNA: TGTGCCAGCAGTGTCGGGACAGCTTACGAGCAGTACTTC
CDR3: CASSVGTAYEQYF

D: TRBD2
size: -
length: 16
V: TRBV19
J: TRBJ2-7
DNA: TGTGCCAGTAGTACCGGACTAGCGGGAGTGGGTTACGAGCAGTACTTC
CDR3: CASSTGLAGVGYEQYF

D: -
size: once
length: 16
V: TRBV28
J: TRBJ2-4
DNA: TGTGCCAGCAGCAATAAAAGGGGGGAACCCAAAAACATTCAGTACTTC
CDR3: CASSNKRGEPKNIQYF

D: TRBD1
size: -
length: 14
V: TRBV29-1
J: TRBJ2-1
DNA: TGCAGCGTATCCGGAGGACAGGGATACAATGAGCAGTTCTTC
CDR3: CSVSGGQGYNEQFF

D: -
size: -
length: 15
V: TRBV18
J: TRBJ1-2
DNA: TGTGCCAGCTCTCGTCTAGAGGGGTCCAACTATGGCTACACCTTC
CDR3: CASSRLEGSNYGYTF

D: -
size: -
length: 13
V: TRBV2
J: TRBJ1-2
DNA: TGTGCCAGCAGTTCCCGGGGCCAGGGGGGCTACACCTTC
CDR3: CASSSRGQGGYTF

D: -
size: once
length: 17
V: TRBV4-1
J: TRBJ1-5
DNA: TGCGCCAGCAGCCACCCTCCGGGACACAATACCAATCAGCCCCAGCATTTT
CDR3: CASSHPPGHNTNQPQHF

D: TRBD1
size: -
length: 16
V: TRBV10-3
J: TRBJ1-2
DNA: TGTGCCATCAGTGGGGCCGGGGACAGGGCAGTAGGTGGCTACACCTTC
CDR3: CAISGAGDRAVGGYTF

D: -
size: -
length: 12
V: TRBV9
J: TRBJ2-3
DNA: TGTGCCAGCACCACAGGGACCGATACGCAGTATTTT
CDR3: CASTTGTDTQYF

D: TRBD2
size: -
length: 14
V: TRBV19
J: TRBJ2-7
DNA: TGTGCCAGTAGTCAGCCGGGACTAGCTTACGAGCAGTACTTC
CDR3: CASSQPGLAYEQYF

D: TRBD1
size: -
length: 14
V: TRBV7-2
J: TRBJ1-6
DNA: TGTGCCAGCAGCCCCTCAGGGGGGAATTCACCCCTCCACTTT
CDR3: CASSPSGGNSPLHF

D: TRBD2
size: -
length: 16
V: TRBV11-1
J: TRBJ2-5
DNA: TGTGCCAGCAGCTCCGGACTAGTCGGGTGGATGGAGACCCAGTACTTC
CDR3: CASSSGLVGWMETQYF

D: -
size: -
length: 18
V: TRBV7-2
J: TRBJ2-5
DNA: TGTGCCAGCAGCCTCGGGACCCAATTCCTCACGGGGGCAGAGACCCAGTACTTC
CDR3: CASSLGTQFLTGAETQYF

D: -
size: -
length: 14
V: TRBV18
J: TRBJ1-5
DNA: TGTGCCAGCTCACCACAAGGAGCTCCGGGGCCCCAGCATTTT
CDR3: CASSPQGAPGPQHF

D: -
size: -
length: 11
V: TRBV20-1
J: TRBJ2-3
DNA: TGCAGTGCTTCTATAGCGGATACGCAGTATTTT
CDR3: CSASIADTQYF

D: -
size: -
length: 15
V: TRBV6-5
J: TRBJ2-7
DNA: TGTGCCAGCAGTCGCCTACTTGCAAAGGCCTACGAGCAGTACTTC
CDR3: CASSRLLAKAYEQYF

D: TRBD1
size: -
length: 14
V: TRBV5-1
J: TRBJ2-1
DNA: TGCGCCAGCAGGTCCGGGACAGGGATAGGGGAGCAGTTCTTC
CDR3: CASRSGTGIGEQFF

D: -
size: -
length: 15
V: TRBV11-2
J: TRBJ1-1
DNA: TGTGCCAGCAGCACCCCCAAGGGCAGGAACACTGAAGCTTTCTTT
CDR3: CASSTPKGRNTEAFF

D: TRBD1
size: -
length: 16
V: TRBV4-3
J: TRBJ2-3
DNA: TGCGCCAGCAGCCCAAAGCGACAGGGGGGGACAGATACGCAGTATTTT
CDR3: CASSPKRQGGTDTQYF